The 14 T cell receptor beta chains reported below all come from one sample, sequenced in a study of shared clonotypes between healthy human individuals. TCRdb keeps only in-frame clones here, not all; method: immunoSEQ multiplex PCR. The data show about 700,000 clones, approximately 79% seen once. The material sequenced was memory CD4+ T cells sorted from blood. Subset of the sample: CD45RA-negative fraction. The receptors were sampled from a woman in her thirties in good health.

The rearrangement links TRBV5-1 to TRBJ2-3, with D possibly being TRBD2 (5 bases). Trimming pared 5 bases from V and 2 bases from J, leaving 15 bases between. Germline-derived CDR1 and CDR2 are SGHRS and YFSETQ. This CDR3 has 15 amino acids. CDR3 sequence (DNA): TGCGCCAGCAGGGCCGGGGATTCTGTCACAGATACGCAGTATTTT. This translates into CASRAGDSVTDTQYF.

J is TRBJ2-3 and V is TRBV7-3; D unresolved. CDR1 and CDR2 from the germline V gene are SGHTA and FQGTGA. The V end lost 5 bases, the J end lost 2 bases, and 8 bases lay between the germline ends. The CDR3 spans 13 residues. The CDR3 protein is CASSQVTTDTQYF. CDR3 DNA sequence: TGTGCCAGCAGCCAAGTTACCACAGATACGCAGTATTTT.

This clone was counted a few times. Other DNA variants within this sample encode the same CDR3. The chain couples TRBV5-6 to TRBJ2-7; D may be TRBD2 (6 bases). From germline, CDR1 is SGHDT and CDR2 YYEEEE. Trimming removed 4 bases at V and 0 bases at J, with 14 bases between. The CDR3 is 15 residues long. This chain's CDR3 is CASSPSSGSSYEQYF. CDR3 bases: TGTGCCAGCAGCCCAAGTAGCGGAAGCTCCTACGAGCAGTACTTC.

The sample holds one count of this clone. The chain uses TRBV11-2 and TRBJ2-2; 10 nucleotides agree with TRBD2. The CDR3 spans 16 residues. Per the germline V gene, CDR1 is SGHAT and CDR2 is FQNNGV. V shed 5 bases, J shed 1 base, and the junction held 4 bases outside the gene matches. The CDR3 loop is CASSPSGRLNTGELFF. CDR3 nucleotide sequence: TGTGCCAGCAGCCCTAGCGGGAGACTGAACACCGGGGAGCTGTTTTTT.

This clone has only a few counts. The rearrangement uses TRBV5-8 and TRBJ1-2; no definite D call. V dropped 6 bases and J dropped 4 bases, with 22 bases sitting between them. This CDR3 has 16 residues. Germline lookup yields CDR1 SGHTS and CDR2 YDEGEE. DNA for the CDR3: TGTGCCAGCATGAGATCGAGGGAGTCATCGGTCTATGGCTACACCTTC. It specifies CASMRSRESSVYGYTF.

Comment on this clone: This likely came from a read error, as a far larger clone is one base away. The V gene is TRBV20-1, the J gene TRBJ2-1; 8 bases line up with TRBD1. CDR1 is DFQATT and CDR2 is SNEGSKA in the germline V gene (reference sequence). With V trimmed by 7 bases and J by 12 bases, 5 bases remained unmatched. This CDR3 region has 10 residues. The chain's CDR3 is CSGQGFGQFF. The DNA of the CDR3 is TGCAGTGGACAGGGGTTTGGGCAGTTCTTC.

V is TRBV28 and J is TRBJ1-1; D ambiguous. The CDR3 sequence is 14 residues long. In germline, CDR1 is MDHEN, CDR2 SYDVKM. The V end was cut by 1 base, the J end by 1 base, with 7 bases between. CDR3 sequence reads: CASSLFLENTEAFF. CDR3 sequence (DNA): TGTGCCAGCAGTTTATTTCTGGAGAACACTGAAGCTTTCTTT.

CDR3 sequence reads: CASSEGVLPLYGYTF. The CDR3 nucleotides read TGTGCCAGCAGTGAAGGGGTATTACCCCTCTATGGCTACACCTTC. V gene TRBV25-1 combines with J gene TRBJ1-2; D is unclear. With 2 bases removed from V and 4 bases from J, the gap between germline ends came to 14 bases. Germline V gene lookup returns CDR1 MGHDK and CDR2 SYGVNS. CDR3 size: 15 residues.

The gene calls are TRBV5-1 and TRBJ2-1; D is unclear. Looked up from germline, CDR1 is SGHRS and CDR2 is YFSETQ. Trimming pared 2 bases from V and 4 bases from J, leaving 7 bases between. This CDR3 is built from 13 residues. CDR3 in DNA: TGCGCCAGCAGCTTCCCAGTTTACAATGAGCAGTTCTTC. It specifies CASSFPVYNEQFF.

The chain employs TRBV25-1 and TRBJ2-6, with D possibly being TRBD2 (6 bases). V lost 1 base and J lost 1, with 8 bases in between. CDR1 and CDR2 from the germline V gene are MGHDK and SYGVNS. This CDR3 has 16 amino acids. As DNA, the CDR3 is TGTGCCAGCAGTGAATCCCGGGAGTCTGGGGCCAACGTCCTGACTTTC. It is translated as CASSESRESGANVLTF.

The CDR3 DNA reads as TGTGCCATCAGTGAGTCGACTAGCGGGGTTTACGAGCAGTACTTC. This gives the protein CAISESTSGVYEQYF. V is TRBV10-3 and J is TRBJ2-7; 11 bases map to TRBD2. The CDR3 covers 15 residues. Germline values: CDR1 ENHRY, CDR2 SYGVKD. V lost 0 bases and J lost 4; bases outside the gene matches: 2.

CDR3 sequence (DNA): TGTGCCAGCAGTTTAGGCCCCCGGACTGAAAAACTGTTTTTT. Amino acids: CASSLGPRTEKLFF. The rearrangement joins TRBV6-5 to TRBJ1-4; D call uncertain. From germline, CDR1 is MNHEY and CDR2 SVGAGI. This CDR3 is built from 14 residues. Trimming pared 4 bases from V and 7 bases from J, leaving 13 bases between.

The CDR3 here is CASSTGTGGFQPQHF. The CDR3 DNA sequence: TGTGCCAGTAGCACCGGGACAGGGGGCTTTCAGCCCCAGCATTTT. This chain links TRBV19 with TRBJ1-5; TRBD1 aligns across 12 bases. Germline trimming cut 6 bases from V and 6 bases from J; bases unmatched to any gene: 6. Looked up from germline, CDR1 is LNHDA and CDR2 is SQIVND (reference sequence). The CDR3 totals 15 residues.

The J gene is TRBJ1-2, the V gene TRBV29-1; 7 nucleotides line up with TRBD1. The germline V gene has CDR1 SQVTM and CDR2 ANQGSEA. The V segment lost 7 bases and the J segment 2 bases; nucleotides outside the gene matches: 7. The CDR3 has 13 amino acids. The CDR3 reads CSARQGNNYGYTF. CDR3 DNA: TGCAGCGCCAGACAGGGTAACAACTATGGCTACACCTTC.